Included here is one T cell receptor (beta chain) sequence, with context. The clone's antigen remains unknown. No base quality information exists; no much larger clone differs at one position. The CDR3 holds 15 amino acids from the cysteine to the phenylalanine. Solely the CDR3 DNA is kept, with 45 bases framed from the first base. V is reduced by 5 bases and J by 0 bases, leaving a spacing of 11 bases between them. CDR1 and CDR2 (MDHEN, SYDVKM) derive from the germline V gene. The sample belongs to a study of Ad26.COV2.S vaccination and SARS-CoV-2 variants (dated by TCRdb to the early 2020s). A note on the overall study: Vaccine-arm donors were drawn from COV1001, a multicentre, randomized, double-blind, placebo-controlled phase I-IIa trial of Ad26.COV2.S in healthy adults. Investigators did not know the trial group allocation while performing experiments and assessing outcomes. TCRbeta repertoire sequencing served as the tool for gauging how specific and how broad the SARS-CoV-2-reactive T cell receptors were following Ad26.COV2.S vaccination. Dosing of Ad26.COV2.S was intramuscular, at either 5x10^10 or 1x10^11 viral particles, delivered as one shot or as two shots spaced 56 days apart. A total of roughly 30 samples were included in the TCR-sequenced set, comprising around 19 Ad26.COV2.S vaccine recipients, 5 placebo recipients and 8 SARS-CoV-2 convalescent individuals. Trial participants were randomized into five groups of five, in which low-dose or high-dose Ad26.COV2.S was given once or twice, or placebo was given on both occasions.

The treatment or condition label corresponds to: some 20 received Ad26.COV2.S at low or high dose, single or two shots; about 5 received placebo; per-sample allocation not given. Repertoires of vaccine and placebo recipients were sequenced from samples collected on day 63 after the first injection. Cohort 1b enrolled roughly 25 adults aged 18-55 years at a single site in Boston, USA, between 29 July and 7 August 2020. Ad26.COV2.S consisted of a replication-incompetent adenovirus type 26 vector by which a prefusion-stabilized SARS-CoV-2 spike protein from the original Wuhan strain was expressed. General findings and caveats noted by the study authors: Compared with placebo recipients, Ad26.COV2.S recipients showed higher spike-specific TCR breadth (P = 0.0014). After vaccination, spike-specific CD8+ and CD4+ T cell responses were reported to show substantial breadth. Comparable non-spike TCR breadth was observed between vaccine and placebo recipients, consistent with only spike being contained in the vaccine. It was noted by the authors that total T cell responses may have been underestimated by the TCR breadth and depth analyses. The study was not powered for comparison of responses between vaccine doses or regimens.

The immunoSEQ Assay was used to sequence TCRbeta CDR3 regions. After extraction, genomic DNA underwent amplification by bias-controlled multiplex PCR, followed by high-throughput sequencing. The source study handled its data this way. Collapsing and filtering of sequences were performed to quantify the absolute abundance of each unique TCRbeta CDR3 region. Usable DNA was measured by amplifying reference genes present in all nucleated cells, and TCRbeta template counts were normalized to that usable DNA to estimate T cell fraction. Repertoire TCRs were annotated as SARS-CoV-2-specific by exact matching of V gene, CDR3 amino acid sequence and J gene to a known reactive TCR set. The reference SARS-CoV-2 TCR set was derived from MIRA and filtered for enrichment in COVID-19-positive ImmuneCODE repertoires, a step that removed public or cross-reactive TCRs. Using the MIRA antigens, annotated TCRs were further analysed by specific ORF or by position within an ORF. Breadth was defined as the number of annotated unique rearrangements divided by the total number of unique productive rearrangements, and depth was defined as the summed frequency of the annotated unique rearrangements. TCR breadth was compared between groups using two-sided Wilcoxon rank-sum tests. TCRdb's version of the immuneACCESS table is confined to in-frame rearrangements and falls short of the full clone set. An unresolved V gene accounts for under half of the shortfall where checked; the remainder is of unknown origin. That table furnishes V, J and clone size, whereas the DNA furnished D and trimming. This sample comprises nearly 400,000 clones, 70% to 90% of them detected only once. The top ten clones comprise under 2% of the sample.

The starting material was peripheral blood, obtained in a trial of Ad26.COV2.S vaccine versus placebo. The TCR was taken from a person aged 18 to 65 who received the Ad26.COV2.S COVID-19 vaccine or a placebo. Recombination linked TRBV28 to TRBJ2-1; the D region possibly corresponds to TRBD1 (6 bases align). The CDR3 protein sequence reads: CASSTDRSSYNEQFF. In nucleotides, the sequence is TGTGCCAGCAGTACCGACAGGAGCTCCTACAATGAGCAGTTCTTC.